These 20 T cell receptor beta chains came from one sample sequenced in a study of PD-1 blockade in classical Hodgkin lymphoma. Relapse after autologous stem cell transplantation occurred in every patient, and brentuximab vedotin exposure varied. The protocol was immunoSEQ multiplex PCR, while the TCRdb copy is restricted to in-frame clones and leaves out a portion. The table has some 38,000 clones, approximately 80% seen once. Sequenced here: peripheral blood mononuclear cells (PBMCs), sampled at baseline. All receptors derive from a human donor with classical Hodgkin lymphoma.

This chain links TRBV9 with TRBJ1-2; D is perhaps TRBD1 (5 bases). The CDR3 has 18 residues. Trimming shortened V by 0 bases and J by 0 bases, and 18 bases separated the two germline ends. Germline lookup yields CDR1 SGDLS and CDR2 YYNGEE. The CDR3 nucleotides read TGTGCCAGCAGCGTAGAAGGTGACAGAATTAGGGCTAACTATGGCTACACCTTC. Translating gives CASSVEGDRIRANYGYTF. The whole variable domain, remainder taken from reference TRBV9 and TRBJ1-2, is DSGVTQTPKHLITATGQRVTLRCSPRSGDLSVYWYQQSLDQGLQFLIQYYNGEERAKGNILERFSAQQFPDLHSELNLSSLELGDSALYFCASSVEGDRIRANYGYTFGSGTRLTVV.

The rearrangement links TRBV28 to TRBJ2-2; a weak D match, TRBD2 (6 bases). CDR1 MDHEN and CDR2 SYDVKM come from the germline V gene. CDR3 length equals 13 residues. V shed 8 bases and J shed 1 base, with 8 bases lying between them. The CDR3 DNA reads TGTGCCAGCGGGGACTTGAACACCGGGGAGCTGTTTTTT. It codes for CASGDLNTGELFF.

This sequence joins TRBV18 and TRBJ2-5; D unresolved. This CDR3 has 13 residues. Deletions cut 5 bases from V and 2 bases from J, with 9 bases between. The germline V gene encodes CDR1 KGHSH and CDR2 LQKENI. This CDR3 is CASSGDFQETQYF. DNA of the CDR3: TGTGCCAGCTCAGGGGATTTTCAAGAGACCCAGTACTTC.

The chain uses TRBV6-1 and TRBJ2-6; 8 bases align to TRBD2. CDR1 and CDR2 (germline): MNHNS, SASEGT. The CDR3 covers 16 residues. J was trimmed by 4 bases and V by 1 base; bases with no gene match: 3. Here the CDR3 reads CASSEEAGAGANVLTF. The CDR3 DNA follows: TGTGCCAGCAGTGAAGAAGCGGGAGCGGGGGCCAACGTCCTGACTTTC.

A single count supports this clone. The chain employs TRBV27 and TRBJ1-2; TRBD1 aligns across 7 bases. V shed 0 bases and J 5 bases; nucleotides not matched to a gene: 9. There are 16 residues in the CDR3. Germline-derived CDR1 and CDR2 are MNHEY and SMNVEV (reference sequence). Written as DNA, the CDR3 is TGTGCCAGCAGTTTATCGCCAGGGGGAGCGGCTTATGGCTACACCTTC. Encoded protein: CASSLSPGGAAYGYTF.

The rearrangement joins TRBV2 to TRBJ1-1, with TRBD1 identical over 7 bases. With 5 bases clipped from V and 3 bases from J, the junction kept 6 bases outside the gene matches. The V gene's germline CDR1 is SNHLY and CDR2 FYNNEI. CDR3 length: 14 amino acids. CDR3 DNA: TGTGCCAGCAGTAACCAGGGGGTCGACACTGAAGCTTTCTTT. Its protein product is CASSNQGVDTEAFF.

The chain has TRBV27 and TRBJ1-2; maybe TRBD1 (6 bases). V lost 2 bases, J lost 2 bases, and 18 bases lay in between. The CDR3 length is 17 residues. Germline-derived CDR1 and CDR2 are MNHEY and SMNVEV (reference sequence). CDR3: CASSLGFWEGENYGYTF. Here the CDR3 DNA reads TGTGCCAGCAGTTTAGGATTTTGGGAGGGGGAGAACTATGGCTACACCTTC.

The genes are TRBV10-3 and TRBJ1-2; TRBD1 matches 7 bases. CDR3 length: 15 residues. Per the germline V gene, CDR1 is ENHRY and CDR2 is SYGVKD. The trim removed 7 bases at V and 2 bases at J, leaving 10 bases unmatched. CDR3 amino acids: CAIKARDSDNYGYTF. In nucleotides, the CDR3 is TGTGCCATCAAGGCCCGGGACAGCGACAACTATGGCTACACCTTC.

This chain uses TRBV4-3 with TRBJ2-1, with D tentatively TRBD2 (6 bases). The CDR3 length is 14 residues. Trimming pared 1 base from V and 9 bases from J, leaving 13 bases between. Germline CDR1 and CDR2: LGHNA and YSLEER. Here the CDR3 reads CASSQGIAAIEQFF. CDR3 nucleotide sequence: TGCGCCAGCAGCCAAGGGATAGCGGCTATTGAGCAGTTCTTC.

This clone has a handful of counts. The chain employs TRBV15 and TRBJ2-1; 10 bases match TRBD2. There are 17 residues in the CDR3. Unmatched junction bases numbered 4, after V lost 0 bases and J lost 2 bases. CDR1 LNHNV and CDR2 YYDKDF come from the germline V gene (reference sequence). CDR3 in DNA: TGTGCCACCAGCAGAGATCTAGCGGGAGATGCCTACAATGAGCAGTTCTTC. It encodes CATSRDLAGDAYNEQFF. The variable domain in full, with the rest retrieved from reference TRBV15 and TRBJ2-1, is DAMVIQNPRYQVTQFGKPVTLSCSQTLNHNVMYWYQQKSSQAPKLLFHYYDKDFNNEADTPDNFQSRRPNTSFCFLDIRSPGLGDTAMYLCATSRDLAGDAYNEQFFGPGTRLTVL.

The table lists this clone with a few counts. The J gene is TRBJ1-5, the V gene TRBV28; D may be TRBD1 (6 bases). The V end was cut by 8 bases, the J end by 3 bases, with 14 bases between. The CDR3 contains 14 residues. Germline assignment: CDR1 MDHEN and CDR2 SYDVKM. Written as DNA, the CDR3 is TGTGCCAGCGAAAGGGGGGGCGACAATCAGCCCCAGCATTTT. Residues: CASERGGDNQPQHF.

This clone was seen a few times. This chain uses TRBV11-2 with TRBJ2-7; a weak D match, TRBD2 (7 bases). CDR1 and CDR2 from the germline V gene are SGHAT and FQNNGV. Between the trimmed V and J ends, which lost 0 bases and 2 bases, there was a span of 8 bases. This CDR3 spans 14 amino acids. The CDR3 sequence is CASSLEGGPYEQYF. CDR3 nucleotides: TGTGCCAGCAGCTTAGAGGGGGGGCCCTACGAGCAGTACTTC.

The chain links TRBV11-3 to TRBJ2-1; D is unresolved. Trimming took 2 bases from V and 5 from J, leaving 4 bases between them. The CDR3 is made up of 12 amino acids. Germline values: CDR1 SGHNT, CDR2 YENEEA. The CDR3, as DNA: TGTGCCAGCAGCTTATACAACAATGAGCAGTTCTTC. Its translation is CASSLYNNEQFF.

This rearrangement joins TRBV28 to TRBJ2-5, with a weak D call TRBD2 (5 bases). Trimming took 6 bases from V and 5 from J, leaving 16 bases between them. CDR1 and CDR2 from the germline V gene are MDHEN and SYDVKM. This CDR3 has 14 amino acids. The CDR3 bases are TGTGCCAGCAGGCCGACTACCTCGTGGGAGACCCAGTACTTC. It encodes CASRPTTSWETQYF.

The chain uses TRBV11-2 and TRBJ2-7; TRBD1 aligns across 10 bases. J gave up 5 bases and V 4 bases, and 8 bases lay outside the gene matches. The CDR3 runs 15 residues. Germline CDR1 reads SGHAT; CDR2 reads FQNNGV. As DNA, the CDR3 is TGTGCCAGCAGCTCCGGACAGGGGGTAAGGAACGAGCAGTACTTC. Translating gives CASSSGQGVRNEQYF.

V usage is TRBV19 and J usage is TRBJ1-1; the D is unclear. Germline V lookup: CDR1 LNHDA, CDR2 SQIVND (reference sequence). The CDR3 extends over 17 amino acids. V was shortened by 3 bases and J by 0 bases, with 17 bases between the two germline ends. The CDR3 loop reads CASSIPLVGGVNTEAFF. Written as DNA, the CDR3 is TGTGCCAGTAGTATCCCCCTTGTGGGTGGGGTGAACACTGAAGCTTTCTTT.

V usage is TRBV6-5 and J usage is TRBJ1-2; D is undetermined. CDR3 size: 13 residues. Germline lookup yields CDR1 MNHEY and CDR2 SVGAGI. The V end lost 5 bases, the J end lost 2 bases, and 9 bases lay between the germline ends. This chain's CDR3 is CASSLDGNYGYTF. In DNA form, the CDR3 reads TGTGCCAGCAGTCTGGACGGAAACTATGGCTACACCTTC.

The chain is built from TRBV28 and TRBJ2-1; D is unresolved. Germline V lookup: CDR1 MDHEN, CDR2 SYDVKM. This CDR3 contains 12 residues. Trimming took 6 bases from V and 2 from J, leaving 5 bases between them. The CDR3 region is CASRTTYNEQFF. As DNA, the CDR3 is TGTGCCAGCAGGACCACCTACAATGAGCAGTTCTTC.

The sample holds a few counts of this clone. The chain uses TRBV2 and TRBJ1-5; 8 positions match TRBD1. The germline gives CDR1 SNHLY, CDR2 FYNNEI. J was trimmed by 4 bases and V by 5 bases; bases with no gene match: 1. The length of the CDR3 is 13 residues. For the CDR3, the DNA is TGTGCCAGCAGTACAGGGGGGAATCAGCCCCAGCATTTT. It codes for CASSTGGNQPQHF.

A single count supports this clone. CDR3 in amino acids: CASSVGGGGFSTDTQYF. The CDR3 DNA sequence: TGTGCCAGCAGCGTGGGTGGTGGGGGCTTTAGCACAGATACGCAGTATTTT. The chain is built from TRBV9 and TRBJ2-3, with D possibly TRBD1 on 6 matching bases. The CDR3 spans 17 residues. The germline V gene encodes CDR1 SGDLS and CDR2 YYNGEE. With 2 bases removed from V and 0 bases from J, the gap between germline ends came to 16 bases.